Presented here are 15 T cell receptor beta chains from one specimen sequenced in a study of blood T cells in healthy people across ages. For the second PCR, which ran for roughly 7 to 11 cycles, a sample-barcoded 5' primer and a J-beta primer mix were used. TCRdb reprocessed the 5' RACE reads via MiXCR and lists one record per CDR3 protein. The sample records just under 900,000 distinct CDR3 sequences, more than 25% being singletons. The sample comprised blood. These receptor sequences come from a woman older than 75 in good health.

The chain recombines TRBV3-1 with TRBJ1-1; D perhaps matches TRBD1 (5 bases). V lost 3 bases and J lost 0, with 17 bases in between. The length of the CDR3 is 17 residues. Per germline, CDR1 LGHDT and CDR2 YNNKEL (reference sequence). As DNA, the CDR3 is TGTGCCAGCAGCCATGCACTCCTTGGGGCAATGAACACTGAAGCTTTCTTT. It is translated as CASSHALLGAMNTEAFF. Filled out from reference TRBV3-1 and TRBJ1-1, the complete variable domain reads DTAVSQTPKYLVTQMGNDKSIKCEQNLGHDTMYWYKQDSKKFLKIMFSYNNKELIINETVPNRFSPKSPDKAHLNLHINSLELGDSAVYFCASSHALLGAMNTEAFFGQGTRLTVV.

With regard to this clonotype: A read error is possible here, since a much larger clone lies one base away. The CDR3: CASRAGGYYEQYF. The CDR3 DNA follows: TGTGCCAGCAGGGCAGGGGGCTACTACGAGCAGTACTTC. The V gene is TRBV7-9, the J gene TRBJ2-7; TRBD1 matches 8 bases. Germline trimming cut 6 bases from V and 3 bases from J; bases unmatched to any gene: 4. The CDR3 covers 13 residues. CDR1 is SEHNR, CDR2 FQNEAQ, per germline (reference sequence).

This clonotype is medium-sized. The chain employs TRBV27 and TRBJ2-7; 8 bases are a match to TRBD1. The CDR3 is made up of 14 amino acids. The V and J ends lost 8 bases and 2 bases, in that order; junction bases with no gene match: 8. Germline values: CDR1 MNHEY, CDR2 SMNVEV (reference sequence). Here the CDR3 DNA reads TGTGCCAGCTGGGGACAGGATTCCGCCTACGAGCAGTACTTC. Translated, it gives CASWGQDSAYEQYF.

This chain connects TRBV28 to TRBJ2-3; D gene ambiguous. Germline-derived CDR1 and CDR2 are MDHEN and SYDVKM. V lost 6 bases to trimming and J lost 4 bases, with 11 bases between them. The CDR3 loop spans 13 amino acids. The DNA of the CDR3 is TGTGCCAGCAGGGGCGGACCTTCAGATACGCAGTATTTT. As protein: CASRGGPSDTQYF.

This clonotype occurred many times. J is TRBJ2-3 and V is TRBV20-1; perhaps TRBD2 as D (5 bases). Germline assignment: CDR1 DFQATT and CDR2 SNEGSKA (reference sequence). This CDR3 has 13 residues. Trimming left V 5 bases short and J 3 bases short, with 12 bases between. This CDR3 is CSARTRTTDTQYF. CDR3 coding DNA: TGCAGTGCTCGGACCCGGACTACAGATACGCAGTATTTT.

This clonotype was counted between two and nine times. One base away lies a much larger clone, so this may be a sequencing read error. The chain recombines TRBV24-1 with TRBJ2-1, with D possibly matching TRBD2 (5 bases). With 4 bases removed from V and 6 bases from J, the gap between germline ends came to 15 bases. Germline V CDR1 and CDR2: KGHDR, SFDVKD. The CDR3 has 15 amino acids. DNA for the CDR3: TGTGCCACCAGTGACCCCTCAGGACTCTGCAATGAGCAGTTCTTC. Translating gives CATSDPSGLCNEQFF.

This clonotype was seen just once. The genes are TRBV12-3 or TRBV12-4 and TRBJ2-1, with D tentatively TRBD2 (5 bases). Trimming took off 9 bases at V and 7 bases at J, with 16 bases between the two ends. The CDR3 contains 13 residues. CDR3 bases: TGTGCCAGTAAATCTCGGGGAGATAATGAGCAGTTCTTC. Its translation is CASKSRGDNEQFF.

This clonotype was found many times. The rearrangement joins TRBV5-6 to TRBJ1-5, with D possibly TRBD1 on 5 matching bases. The V end lost 1 base, the J end lost 5 bases, and 13 bases lay between the germline ends. Per the germline V gene, CDR1 is SGHDT and CDR2 is YYEEEE. There are 15 residues in the CDR3. For the CDR3, the DNA is TGTGCCAGCAGCTTGAGCGGGACGACGTATCAGCCCCAGCATTTT. As protein: CASSLSGTTYQPQHF. The complete variable domain, with remaining parts taken from reference TRBV5-6 and TRBJ1-5, reads DAGVTQSPTHLIKTRGQQVTLRCSPKSGHDTVSWYQQALGQGPQFIFQYYEEEERQRGNFPDRFSGHQFPNYSSELNVNALLLGDSALYLCASSLSGTTYQPQHFGDGTRLSIL.

This clonotype occurred many times. The rearrangement joins TRBV2 to TRBJ1-5, with TRBD1 identical over 9 bases. This CDR3 spans 16 amino acids. Trimming took 5 bases from V and 7 from J; bases not matched to a gene: 12. CDR1 and CDR2 (germline): SNHLY, FYNNEI. CDR3 amino acids: CASSSWRDREGQPQHF. The CDR3 DNA reads as TGTGCCAGCAGTTCGTGGCGGGACAGGGAGGGCCAGCCCCAGCATTTT.

CDR3 sequence (DNA): TGTGCCAGCAGGTGGACAGGGGGCCACAATGAGCAGTTCTTC. Protein: CASRWTGGHNEQFF. The chain has TRBV12-3 or TRBV12-4 and TRBJ2-1; 11 nucleotides line up with TRBD1. V lost 6 bases, J lost 5 bases, and 3 bases stayed unmatched. The CDR3 is made up of 14 amino acids.

This clonotype was seen at least ten times. The chain carries TRBV5-6 and TRBJ2-5, with 8 bases matching TRBD1. CDR3 length: 14 residues. Germline V gene lookup returns CDR1 SGHDT and CDR2 YYEEEE. J lost 2 bases, V lost 4 bases, and 4 bases had no gene match. CDR3 bases: TGTGCCAGCAGCCGAACAGGGGGGCAAGAGACCCAGTACTTC. This encodes CASSRTGGQETQYF.

On this clonotype: Just one base apart from a much larger clone, this may be a read error. This sequence joins TRBV7-2 and TRBJ2-1; D is possibly TRBD2 (7 bases). The DNA end is more similar to TRBJ2-7, so the J call may be wrong. This CDR3 has 16 residues. Looked up from germline, CDR1 is SGHTA and CDR2 is FQGNSA. The CDR3, as DNA: TGTGCCAGCAGCTTAGAGACGGGGGGCACCTACAATGAGCAGTACTTC. Amino acid sequence: CASSLETGGTYNEQYF.

This clonotype has only a few counts. The rearrangement uses TRBV7-8 and TRBJ1-5, with 8 bases fitting TRBD1. The CDR3 is 17 amino acids. The germline gives CDR1 SGHVS, CDR2 FQNEAQ. Germline trimming cut 2 bases from V and 5 bases from J; bases unmatched to any gene: 11. CDR3 DNA sequence: TGTGCCAGCAGCTTAACTCGAAGAGGACAGGGCGATCAGCCCCAGCATTTT. It specifies CASSLTRRGQGDQPQHF.

This clonotype occurred a few times. This rearrangement joins TRBV6-2 or TRBV6-3 to TRBJ2-2; tentative D call: TRBD2 (6 bases). The V and J ends lost 7 bases and 1 base respectively, with 13 bases between them. Looked up from germline, CDR1 is MNHEY and CDR2 is SVGEGT. The CDR3 loop spans 15 amino acids. In DNA, the CDR3 is TGTGCCAGCAAGGCCGCGGGACGGAACACCGGGGAGCTGTTTTTT. Encoded protein: CASKAAGRNTGELFF.

DNA for the CDR3: TGCGCCAGCAGCCAAGACTCGAGGACAGGGTTGAGATCACCCCTCCACTTT. It codes for CASSQDSRTGLRSPLHF. The genes are TRBV4-1 and TRBJ1-6, with TRBD1 matching over 8 bases. With 0 bases clipped from V and 10 bases from J, the junction kept 11 bases outside the gene matches. The CDR3 is made up of 17 amino acids. Germline V gives CDR1 MGHRA, CDR2 YSYEKL.